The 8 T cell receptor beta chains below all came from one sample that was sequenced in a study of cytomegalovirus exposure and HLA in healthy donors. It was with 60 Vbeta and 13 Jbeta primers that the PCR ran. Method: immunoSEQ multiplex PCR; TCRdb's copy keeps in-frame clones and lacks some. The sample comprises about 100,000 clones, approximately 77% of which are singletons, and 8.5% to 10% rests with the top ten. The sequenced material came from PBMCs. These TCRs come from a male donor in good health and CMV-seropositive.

CDR3 DNA sequence: TGTGCCAGCTCACCATCCACAAATTACGTTGAAGCTTTCTTT. It yields the protein CASSPSTNYVEAFF. V and J are TRBV18 and TRBJ1-1, with D unresolved. The CDR3 sequence is 14 residues long. Germline V lookup: CDR1 KGHSH, CDR2 LQKENI. Trimming shortened V by 2 bases and J by 7 bases, and 14 bases separated the two germline ends.

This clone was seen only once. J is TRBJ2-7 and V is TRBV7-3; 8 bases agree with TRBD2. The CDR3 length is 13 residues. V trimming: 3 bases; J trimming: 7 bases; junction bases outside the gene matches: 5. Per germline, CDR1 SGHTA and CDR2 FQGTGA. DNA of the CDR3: TGTGCCAGCAGCTTCACCGGGGGGGAGGAGCAGTACTTC. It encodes CASSFTGGEEQYF. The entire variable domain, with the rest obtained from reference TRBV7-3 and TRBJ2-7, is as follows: GAGVSQTPSNKVTEKGKYVELRCDPISGHTALYWYRQSLGQGPEFLIYFQGTGAADDSGLPNDRFFAVRPEGSVSTLKIQRTERGDSAVYLCASSFTGGEEQYFGPGTRLTVT.

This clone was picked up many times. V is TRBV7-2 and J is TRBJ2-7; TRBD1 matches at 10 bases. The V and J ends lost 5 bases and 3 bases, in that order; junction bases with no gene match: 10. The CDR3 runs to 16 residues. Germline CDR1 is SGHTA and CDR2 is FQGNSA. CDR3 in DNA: TGTGCCAGCAGCCATCCGGACAGGGGGGATCACTACGAGCAGTACTTC. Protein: CASSHPDRGDHYEQYF.

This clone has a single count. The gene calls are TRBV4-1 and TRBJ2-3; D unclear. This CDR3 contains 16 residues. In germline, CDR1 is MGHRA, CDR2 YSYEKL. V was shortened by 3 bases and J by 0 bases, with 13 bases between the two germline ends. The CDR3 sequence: CASSHQMATSTDTQYF. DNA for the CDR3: TGCGCCAGCAGCCACCAGATGGCGACTAGCACAGATACGCAGTATTTT.

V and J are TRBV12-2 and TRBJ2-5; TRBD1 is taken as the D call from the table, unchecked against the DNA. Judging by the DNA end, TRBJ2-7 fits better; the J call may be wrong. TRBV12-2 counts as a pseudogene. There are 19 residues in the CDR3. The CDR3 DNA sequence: TGTGCAAGTCGCTTATTGGTGTCATTGGACAGGACGAGCTCCTACGAGCAGTACTTC. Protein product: CASRLLVSLDRTSSYEQYF.

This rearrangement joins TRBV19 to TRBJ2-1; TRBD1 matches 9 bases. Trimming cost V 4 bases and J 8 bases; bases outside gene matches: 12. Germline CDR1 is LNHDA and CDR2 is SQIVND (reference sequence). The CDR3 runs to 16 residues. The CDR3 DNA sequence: TGTGCCAGTAGTACATCCCAGAGGACAGGGGATCATGAGCAGTTCTTC. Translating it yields CASSTSQRTGDHEQFF.

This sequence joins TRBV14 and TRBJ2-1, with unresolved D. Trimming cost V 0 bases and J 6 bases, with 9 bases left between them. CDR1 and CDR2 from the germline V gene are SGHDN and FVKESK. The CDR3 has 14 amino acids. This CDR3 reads CASSQDMVLNEQFF. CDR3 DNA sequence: TGTGCCAGCAGCCAAGACATGGTACTCAATGAGCAGTTCTTC.

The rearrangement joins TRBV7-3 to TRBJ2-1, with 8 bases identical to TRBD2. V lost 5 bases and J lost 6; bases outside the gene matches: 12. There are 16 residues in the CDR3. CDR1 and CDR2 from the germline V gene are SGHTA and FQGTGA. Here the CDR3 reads CASSTGSGRRGNEQFF. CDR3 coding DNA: TGTGCCAGCAGCACAGGGAGCGGGAGAAGAGGCAATGAGCAGTTCTTC. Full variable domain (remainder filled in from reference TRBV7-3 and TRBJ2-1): GAGVSQTPSNKVTEKGKYVELRCDPISGHTALYWYRQSLGQGPEFLIYFQGTGAADDSGLPNDRFFAVRPEGSVSTLKIQRTERGDSAVYLCASSTGSGRRGNEQFFGPGTRLTVL.